The entry below describes one T cell receptor (beta chain). What it recognizes is unknown. The sample belongs to a study of cytomegalovirus exposure and HLA in healthy donors. Looking at the study overall: Assignment to the Caucasian-associated ancestry cluster applied to less than 85% of the approximately 380 genotyped donors. Findings and limits, study-wide: Prediction of most subjects' HLA-A and HLA-B alleles by TCR beta sequences was reportedly accurate. With DRB1 most and HLA-C fewest, TCR association rates differed between HLA loci in a later analysis. CMV serostatus was the sole immune exposure information available.

The germline gives CDR1 MGHRA, CDR2 YSYEKL. J was trimmed by 3 bases and V by 4 bases; bases with no gene match: 8. The CDR3 loop spans 15 amino acids. The PCR made use of 60 Vbeta and 13 Jbeta primers. Assay used: immunoSEQ multiplex PCR; TCRdb lists only in-frame clones, some missing. The table includes about 160,000 clones, around 79% detected once. The sequence came from a man between 50 and 59 years old in good health and CMV-seropositive. The sequencing sample was made of PBMCs. V gene TRBV4-1 combines with J gene TRBJ2-5; 7 positions match TRBD2. In nucleotides, the CDR3 is TGCGCCAGCAGCCCCTTCCTGGCGGGGGAAGAGACCCAGTACTTC. Its translation is CASSPFLAGEETQYF.